These 30 T cell receptor beta chains share one sample of origin, sequenced in a study of sequential checkpoint blockade in melanoma. Assay used: immunoSEQ multiplex PCR; TCRdb lists only in-frame clones, some missing. The repertoire has several hundred clones, more than 20% of them found once; the top ten carry about 9.4%. Stated treatment: randomized to nivolumab then ipilimumab (arm A) or the reverse (arm B). Here the sequenced sample was tumor tissue (inferred from file names), taken from a patient given nivolumab and ipilimumab in sequence. The receptors shown here come from a human donor with melanoma.

V gene TRBV29-1 combines with J gene TRBJ1-5; TRBD1 agrees at 9 bases. With 4 bases clipped from V and 2 bases from J, the junction kept 3 bases outside the gene matches. The CDR3 loop spans 14 amino acids. CDR1 is SQVTM, CDR2 ANQGSEA, per germline. Here the CDR3 DNA reads TGCAGCGTTGGAACAGGGGGCGGCAATCAGCCCCAGCATTTT. Its translation is CSVGTGGGNQPQHF.

CDR3 in DNA: TGTGCCAGTAGTATAGGACCAAGGATTGCCGGGGAGCTGTTTTTT. Encoded protein: CASSIGPRIAGELFF. This chain connects TRBV19 to TRBJ2-2; D uncertain. The CDR3 is 15 residues long. CDR1 and CDR2 from the germline V gene are LNHDA and SQIVND (reference sequence). With 1 base removed from V and 6 bases from J, the gap between germline ends came to 12 bases.

This clone was counted only a few times. The CDR3 extends 1 residue past the end of the read, so its final part is completed from the germline J gene. This chain links TRBV10-3 with TRBJ2-3, with D unclear. V was pared by 2 bases and J by 0 bases, with 18 bases between. Germline loops: CDR1 ENHRY, CDR2 SYGVKD. The CDR3 has 18 residues. The part of the CDR3 DNA that was read is TGTGCCATCAGTGAGGGTCTGCGGCCGCTCCTGAGCACAGATACGCAGTAT. It yields the protein CAISEGLRPLLSTDTQY. From start to end, the CDR3 is CAISEGLRPLLSTDTQYF.

This clone is judged medium-sized. The chain combines TRBV4-1 with TRBJ2-7; D is unclear. V was shortened by 0 bases and J by 6 bases, with 12 bases between the two germline ends. Looked up from germline, CDR1 is MGHRA and CDR2 is YSYEKL. This CDR3 comprises 14 residues. For the CDR3, the DNA is TGCGCCAGCAGCCAAGATCTAATCTTCGCCGAGCAGTACTTC. Its translation: CASSQDLIFAEQYF.

This rearrangement joins TRBV6-8 to TRBJ2-1, with 7 bases fitting TRBD2. V trimming: 4 bases; J trimming: 4 bases; junction bases outside the gene matches: 7. CDR1 MNHGY and CDR2 SAAAGT come from the germline V gene. There are 15 residues in the CDR3. DNA of the CDR3: TGTGCCAGCAGTTCCCGGTCTAGCGGTTACAATGAGCAGTTCTTC. Protein: CASSSRSSGYNEQFF.

This clone is classed as medium-sized. CDR3 coding DNA: TGTGCCAGCAGCTTGGTTTCGCACCTGAACACTGAAGCTTTCTTT. This translates into CASSLVSHLNTEAFF. This chain joins TRBV11-3 and TRBJ1-1; D unresolved. CDR1 and CDR2 from the germline V gene are SGHNT and YENEEA. The length of the CDR3 is 15 residues. V lost 3 bases and J lost 0, with 11 bases in between.

This rearrangement joins TRBV5-1 to TRBJ1-6; TRBD1 is a possible D gene (6 bases). This CDR3 is built from 16 residues. Germline V gives CDR1 SGHRS, CDR2 YFSETQ. V was trimmed by 6 bases and J by 10 bases, leaving 23 bases between them. Here the CDR3 reads CASNPYSIQGNSPLHF. For the CDR3, the DNA is TGCGCCAGCAATCCATACTCGATACAGGGTAACTCACCCCTCCACTTT.

The gene calls are TRBV9 and TRBJ1-6; D gene unclear. V was clipped by 7 bases and J by 9 bases, with 17 bases between them. CDR1 and CDR2 (germline): SGDLS, YYNGEE. The CDR3 sequence is 14 residues long. The CDR3 protein is CASEPGPASSPLHF. The CDR3 region has the DNA TGTGCCAGCGAACCGGGCCCAGCAAGTTCACCCCTCCACTTT.

Sample share makes this clone medium-sized. The chain is built from TRBV11-3 and TRBJ2-3; D gene unclear. Per germline, CDR1 SGHNT and CDR2 YENEEA. V lost 5 bases and J lost 2, with 17 bases in between. The CDR3 sequence is 16 residues long. This CDR3 is CASSPGPTPDTDTQYF. CDR3 sequence (DNA): TGTGCCAGCAGCCCCGGTCCCACCCCCGACACAGATACGCAGTATTTT. The variable domain in full, completed from reference TRBV11-3 and TRBJ2-3, reads EAGVVQSPRYKIIEKKQPVAFWCNPISGHNTLYWYLQNLGQGPELLIRYENEEAVDDSQLPKDRFSAERLKGVDSTLKIQPAELGDSAVYLCASSPGPTPDTDTQYFGPGTRLTVL.

In its sample, this clone is medium-sized. J is TRBJ2-5 and V is TRBV11-3; 7 bases fit TRBD2. Per germline, CDR1 SGHNT and CDR2 YENEEA. The junction had 4 bases not matched to a gene; V was cut back by 4 bases and J by 2 bases. This CDR3 comprises 14 residues. CDR3 bases: TGTGCCAGCAGCTCGGGGGGTCATCAAGAGACCCAGTACTTC. Amino acids: CASSSGGHQETQYF.

This clone is medium-sized (0.01 to 0.1%). The J gene is TRBJ2-7, the V gene TRBV11-3; 14 positions agree with TRBD2. V shed 4 bases and J 3 bases; nucleotides not matched to a gene: 11. This CDR3 comprises 18 residues. Germline loops: CDR1 SGHNT, CDR2 YENEEA. The DNA for the CDR3 is TGTGCCAGCAGCTCCCCCGGGACTAGCGGGAGCTTATACTACGAGCAGTACTTC. Translating it yields CASSSPGTSGSLYYEQYF.

This clone was counted a few times. The chain joins TRBV6-8 to TRBJ2-2, with 16 bases lining up with TRBD2. Trimming cost V 6 bases and J 0 bases; bases outside gene matches: 10. The CDR3 runs 20 residues. Per germline, CDR1 MNHGY and CDR2 SAAAGT. The CDR3 DNA reads TGTGCCAGCAGGGGGACTAGCGGGAGGGTCATAGAGACGAACACCGGGGAGCTGTTTTTT. This codes for CASRGTSGRVIETNTGELFF.

This clone appeared a few times. The rearrangement joins TRBV6-8 to TRBJ2-3; 11 bases fit TRBD2. The CDR3 length is 15 residues. CDR1 and CDR2 from the germline V gene are MNHGY and SAAAGT. V was clipped by 3 bases and J by 2 bases; unmatched bases: 1. Written as DNA, the CDR3 is TGTGCCAGCAGTTATAGCGGGGGGGCCACAGATACGCAGTATTTT. Encoded protein: CASSYSGGATDTQYF.

By share, this clone ranks as large. V usage is TRBV11-3 and J usage is TRBJ2-3; 9 bases are a match to TRBD1. Germline values: CDR1 SGHNT, CDR2 YENEEA. J lost 4 bases, V lost 4 bases, and 6 bases had no gene match. This CDR3 has 15 amino acids. The CDR3 DNA is TGTGCCAGCAGCTCAAACAGGGGGCCCGCAGATACGCAGTATTTT. Its translation is CASSSNRGPADTQYF. Complete variable domain (other parts from reference TRBV11-3 and TRBJ2-3): EAGVVQSPRYKIIEKKQPVAFWCNPISGHNTLYWYLQNLGQGPELLIRYENEEAVDDSQLPKDRFSAERLKGVDSTLKIQPAELGDSAVYLCASSSNRGPADTQYFGPGTRLTVL.

This clone was detected a few times. The junction and the germline gene differ at one end; a read error may be behind it. V is TRBV6-8 and J is TRBJ2-3; 14 bases match TRBD2. The germline CDR1 and CDR2 sequences are MNHGY and SAAAGT. The CDR3 loop spans 16 amino acids. CDR3 nucleotide sequence: TGTGCCAGCAGTGACTCGACTAGCGGGGGGGCAGATACGCAGTATTTT. This sequence encodes CASSDSTSGGADTQYF.

CDR3 sequence (DNA): TGTGCCAGCTCACCGACTAGCGGGAGTTCGAACACCTACAATGAGCAGTTCTTC. Protein: CASSPTSGSSNTYNEQFF. The gene calls are TRBV18 and TRBJ2-1; TRBD2 aligns across 12 bases. The junction had 8 bases not matched to a gene; V was cut back by 3 bases and J by 2 bases. Germline V gives CDR1 KGHSH, CDR2 LQKENI. This CDR3 has 18 amino acids.

This clone has a handful of counts. The genes are TRBV4-1 and TRBJ2-7; D might be TRBD1 (6 bases). The V end lost 0 bases, the J end lost 2 bases, and 8 bases lay between the germline ends. There are 14 residues in the CDR3. Germline values: CDR1 MGHRA, CDR2 YSYEKL. The CDR3 sequence: CASSQETGPYEQYF. Here the CDR3 DNA reads TGCGCCAGCAGCCAAGAAACAGGGCCCTACGAGCAGTACTTC.

The chain couples TRBV9 to TRBJ1-2, with 9 bases lining up with TRBD1. The length of the CDR3 is 13 residues. The germline CDR1 and CDR2 sequences are SGDLS and YYNGEE. J gave up 8 bases and V 3 bases, and 5 bases lay outside the gene matches. CDR3 residues: CASSDWTGEGYTF. Here the CDR3 DNA reads TGTGCCAGCAGCGACTGGACAGGGGAGGGCTACACCTTC.

In this sample, this clone is medium-sized (0.01 to 0.1%). The gene calls are TRBV11-3 and TRBJ2-7; 10 bases map to TRBD1. CDR3 length equals 15 residues. Germline lookup yields CDR1 SGHNT and CDR2 YENEEA. With 7 bases clipped from V and 3 bases from J, the junction kept 9 bases outside the gene matches. The CDR3 coding sequence is TGTGCCAGCACACGAGGGACAGGGGACCTCTACGAGCAGTACTTC. As protein: CASTRGTGDLYEQYF.

Within the sample, this clone is large. The chain is built from TRBV6-8 and TRBJ1-4; 7 positions agree with TRBD1. J gave up 1 base and V 7 bases, and 3 bases lay outside the gene matches. This CDR3 contains 14 residues. Per the germline V gene, CDR1 is MNHGY and CDR2 is SAAAGT. The CDR3 sequence: CASNSGGTNEKLFF. CDR3 bases: TGTGCCAGCAATTCAGGGGGAACTAATGAAAAACTGTTTTTT.

The chain recombines TRBV9 with TRBJ1-2; tentatively, D is TRBD1 (5 bases). Germline V gene lookup returns CDR1 SGDLS and CDR2 YYNGEE. Trimming stripped 5 bases from V and 1 base from J, with 9 bases between. The CDR3 consists of 13 residues. CDR3 sequence: CASSPGGNYGYTF. As DNA, the CDR3 is TGTGCCAGCAGTCCCGGGGGTAACTATGGCTACACCTTC.

The chain combines TRBV5-1 with TRBJ2-4; D is perhaps TRBD1 (5 bases). The CDR3 length is 14 residues. Per germline, CDR1 SGHRS and CDR2 YFSETQ. The germline V and J ends were trimmed by 0 bases and 7 bases, with 11 bases remaining between them. The CDR3 DNA follows: TGCGCCAGCAGCTTGGCAACCAGGGTTAACATTCAGTACTTC. This sequence encodes CASSLATRVNIQYF.

This clone has a handful of counts. The V gene is TRBV5-1, the J gene TRBJ2-3; 11 bases line up with TRBD2. There are 17 residues in the CDR3. Germline values: CDR1 SGHRS, CDR2 YFSETQ. The V and J ends lost 4 bases and 2 bases, in that order; junction bases with no gene match: 9. The DNA of the CDR3 is TGCGCCAGCAGCACAGGACTAGCGGGCCCTCCCACAGATACGCAGTATTTT. Translated: CASSTGLAGPPTDTQYF.

V usage is TRBV10-2 and J usage is TRBJ2-5, with TRBD1 identical over 7 bases. Germline V gives CDR1 WSHSY, CDR2 SAAADI. The CDR3 extends over 13 amino acids. The V gene end was trimmed by 2 bases and the J gene end by 6 bases; junction bases not matched to a gene: 3. Here the CDR3 reads CASSEHRGKTQYF. The CDR3 coding sequence is TGCGCCAGCAGTGAGCACAGGGGCAAGACCCAGTACTTC.

This clone appeared a few times. The chain is built from TRBV12-2 and TRBJ2-7; TRBD2, the table's D call, lacks a check against the DNA. TRBV12-2 is a listed pseudogene. The CDR3 consists of 16 residues. Here the CDR3 reads CASRLRLAGIYYEQYF. Here the CDR3 DNA reads TGTGCAAGTCGCTTGCGCCTAGCGGGGATCTACTACGAGCAGTACTTC.

By frequency in the sample, this clone is large. The chain links TRBV9 to TRBJ1-3; a possible D gene is TRBD1 (6 bases). In germline, CDR1 is SGDLS, CDR2 YYNGEE. The length of the CDR3 is 14 residues. Trimming left V 3 bases short and J 1 base short, with 8 bases between. This CDR3 reads CASSATGSGNTIYF. Here the CDR3 DNA reads TGTGCCAGCAGCGCCACAGGGTCTGGAAACACCATATATTTT. The full variable domain, completed using reference TRBV9 and TRBJ1-3, is DSGVTQTPKHLITATGQRVTLRCSPRSGDLSVYWYQQSLDQGLQFLIQYYNGEERAKGNILERFSAQQFPDLHSELNLSSLELGDSALYFCASSATGSGNTIYFGEGSWLTVV.

This rearrangement joins TRBV15 to TRBJ2-1, with TRBD1 as a possible D gene (6 bases). Germline CDR1 reads LNHNV; CDR2 reads YYDKDF (reference sequence). V lost 5 bases and J 5 bases, leaving 13 bases between the germline ends. The CDR3 is 14 residues long. In DNA, the CDR3 is TGTGCCACCAGCTTCGGACAGTCAAACAATGAGCAGTTCTTC. As protein: CATSFGQSNNEQFF.

This chain uses TRBV6-8 with TRBJ2-3, with 7 bases identical to TRBD1. From germline, CDR1 is MNHGY and CDR2 SAAAGT. Trimming removed 7 bases from V and 2 bases from J; junction bases left unmatched: 6. This CDR3 has 14 residues. The CDR3 loop is CASTSGQSTDTQYF. CDR3 DNA: TGTGCCAGCACCTCGGGACAGTCCACAGATACGCAGTATTTT.

This clone appeared a single time. This chain joins TRBV19 and TRBJ1-5, with D tentatively TRBD1 (5 bases). Trimming stripped 3 bases from V and 10 bases from J, with 7 bases between. CDR3 length: 11 amino acids. Germline lookup yields CDR1 LNHDA and CDR2 SQIVND (reference sequence). This CDR3 reads CASSIQGPQHF. CDR3 DNA sequence: TGTGCCAGTAGTATTCAGGGTCCCCAGCATTTT.

This clone was seen a few times. The rearrangement joins TRBV30 to TRBJ2-5; the match to TRBD1 covers 7 bases. J was trimmed by 0 bases and V by 3 bases; bases with no gene match: 7. Germline V CDR1 and CDR2: GTSNPN, SVGIG (reference sequence). This CDR3 has 15 amino acids. DNA for the CDR3: TGTGCCTGGAGGCAAGGCGACAGGGACCAAGAGACCCAGTACTTC. It specifies CAWRQGDRDQETQYF.